A selection of T cell receptor beta chains follows, all from one sample in a study of cytomegalovirus exposure and HLA in healthy donors. TCRdb's table, derived via immunoSEQ multiplex PCR, lists solely in-frame clones and lacks some. Found here are 100,000 to 150,000 clones, 65% to 75% of them singletons; the top ten hold about 4%. Sequenced material: PBMCs. These receptors originate from a woman between 45 and 65 years old in good health and CMV-seropositive. CDR3s leave out the opening cysteine and the closing phenylalanine or tryptophan.

J | V | CDR3
TRBJ2-5 | TRBV5-4 | ASTTVDRQETQY
TRBJ2-7 | TRBV21-1 | ASRARKGSSYEQY
TRBJ2-5 | TRBV27 | ASSPQLQETQY
TRBJ2-1 | TRBV4-1 | ASSQASGGLYNEQF
TRBJ1-2 | TRBV7-2 | ASSRGQGNGYT
TRBJ2-5 | TRBV2 | ASSERLAGTGTQY
TRBJ2-7 | TRBV20-1 | SARDGSEQY
TRBJ2-1 | TRBV7-6 | ASSHLAGGEQF
TRBJ2-7 | TRBV6-5 | ASSRGTSGTYEQY
TRBJ1-6 | TRBV28 | ASSLSRTGGDYNSPLH
TRBJ1-5 | TRBV7-8 | ASSSGRAPEPQH
TRBJ2-3 | TRBV5-6 | ASSSPGQGAADTQY
TRBJ1-5 | TRBV21-1 | ARNRGRGQPQH
TRBJ1-1 | TRBV9 | ASSFDLNTEAF
TRBJ2-3 | TRBV2 | ASSEVASGVGTDTQY
TRBJ1-6 | TRBV6-5 | ASRTAGQPNSPLH
TRBJ2-1 | TRBV5-6 | ASSLLAGGSFQF
TRBJ2-5 | TRBV7-8 | ASSWPSADKETQY
. | TRBV1 | TSSQVVRLAYEQY
TRBJ1-5 | TRBV7-9 | ASSSGQMGDQPQH
TRBJ2-2 | TRBV10-3 | AIKRDHLSATGELF
TRBJ1-4 | TRBV5-8 | ASSLDSGGVTLF
TRBJ2-2 | TRBV7-2 | ASSLDSSGNTGELF
TRBJ1-1 | TRBV5-1 | ASSPPRTDSSRNTEAF